This passage covers 18 T cell receptor beta chains from one sample sequenced in a study of control samples from healthy donors and cancer patients. Clones were sequenced by immunoSEQ multiplex PCR, and TCRdb holds only the in-frame ones, with some missing. The table records some 120,000 clones, about nine tenths of them present only once. Material for sequencing was blood. These receptors came from a man between 35 and 55 years old in good health.

The chain links TRBV6-2 or TRBV6-3 to TRBJ2-7; tentative D call: TRBD1 (5 bases). Between the trimmed V and J ends, which lost 5 bases and 3 bases, there was a span of 14 bases. This CDR3 has 14 amino acids. Germline CDR1 and CDR2: MNHEY and SVGEGT. The CDR3 region has the DNA TGTGCCAGCAGTCTTGGACAATTCTTCTACGAGCAGTACTTC. Translation: CASSLGQFFYEQYF.

The chain combines TRBV30 with TRBJ2-7; 7 bases fit TRBD1. This CDR3 is 14 amino acids long. J gave up 3 bases and V 1 base, and 6 bases lay outside the gene matches. Per the germline V gene, CDR1 is GTSNPN and CDR2 is SVGIG (reference sequence). CDR3 amino acids: CAWSGTGLSYEQYF. The CDR3 DNA is TGTGCCTGGAGTGGGACAGGCTTGAGCTACGAGCAGTACTTC. The whole variable domain, remainder taken from reference TRBV30 and TRBJ2-7, is SQTIHQWPATLVQPVGSPLSLECTVEGTSNPNLYWYRQAAGRGLQLLFYSVGIGQISSEVPQNLSASRPQDRQFILSSKKLLLSDSGFYLCAWSGTGLSYEQYFGPGTRLTVT.

The chain uses TRBV15 and TRBJ1-2; D gene uncertain. V was clipped by 0 bases and J by 7 bases, with 9 bases between them. The CDR3 covers 13 residues. CDR1 and CDR2 (germline): LNHNV, YYDKDF (reference sequence). The CDR3 DNA reads TGTGCCACCAGCAGAGATCACATCAGTGGCTACACCTTC. It encodes CATSRDHISGYTF.

The count of this clone is one. This sample also contains other DNA sequences that code for the same CDR3. The gene calls are TRBV10-3 and TRBJ2-5, with 8 bases identical to TRBD2. The germline V gene encodes CDR1 ENHRY and CDR2 SYGVKD. Germline trimming cut 6 bases from V and 5 bases from J; bases unmatched to any gene: 5. The CDR3 consists of 13 residues. In nucleotides, the CDR3 is TGTGCCATCAGCTTGGGCGGGGGGGAGACCCAGTACTTC. Protein: CAISLGGGETQYF.

The rearrangement uses TRBV24-1 and TRBJ2-3, with a tentative D call TRBD2 (6 bases). V was pared by 3 bases and J by 2 bases, with 11 bases between. The CDR3 consists of 15 residues. Germline values: CDR1 KGHDR, CDR2 SFDVKD. CDR3 sequence: CATSDPTSITDTQYF. CDR3 DNA sequence: TGTGCCACCAGTGATCCGACTAGTATCACAGATACGCAGTATTTT.

The rearrangement joins TRBV19 to TRBJ1-2, with 7 bases identical to TRBD1. Germline trimming cut 8 bases from V and 0 bases from J; bases unmatched to any gene: 9. Germline V gene lookup returns CDR1 LNHDA and CDR2 SQIVND (reference sequence). The CDR3 extends over 15 amino acids. CDR3 nucleotides: TGTGCCAGTCTTGGACAGGTCCAAGCTAACTATGGCTACACCTTC. Encoded protein: CASLGQVQANYGYTF.

The rearrangement uses TRBV7-9 and TRBJ2-1; D is unclear. From germline, CDR1 is SEHNR and CDR2 FQNEAQ (reference sequence). Trimming left V 3 bases short and J 4 bases short, with 4 bases between. The CDR3 extends over 12 amino acids. DNA of the CDR3: TGTGCCAGCAGCTTCGGATACAATGAGCAGTTCTTC. This codes for CASSFGYNEQFF.

The sample holds a few counts of this clone. The V and J genes are TRBV24-1 and TRBJ1-2, with D possibly being TRBD1 (5 bases). This CDR3 is 14 amino acids long. Germline CDR1 is KGHDR and CDR2 is SFDVKD. V was shortened by 2 bases and J by 6 bases, with 12 bases between the two germline ends. DNA of the CDR3: TGTGCCACCAGTGATTCCCCGGGAGGGGATGGCTACACCTTC. Translating it yields CATSDSPGGDGYTF.

This rearrangement joins TRBV4-3 to TRBJ1-2, with D tentatively TRBD1 (6 bases). V lost 4 bases to trimming and J lost 8 bases, with 20 bases between them. Germline V gene lookup returns CDR1 LGHNA and CDR2 YSLEER. This CDR3 has 15 residues. CDR3 coding DNA: TGCGCCAGCAGCCTATCACAGGGAAGCGTCGGCGGCTACACCTTC. Its translation: CASSLSQGSVGGYTF.

The genes are TRBV5-1 and TRBJ1-6; D might be TRBD1 (5 bases). Germline CDR1 is SGHRS and CDR2 is YFSETQ. The V and J ends lost 0 bases and 7 bases respectively, with 11 bases between them. This CDR3 has 15 amino acids. The CDR3 DNA reads TGCGCCAGCAGCTTGGAGCAGGGCGGCAATTCACCCCTCCACTTT. Its protein is CASSLEQGGNSPLHF. The complete variable domain, with remaining parts taken from reference TRBV5-1 and TRBJ1-6, reads KAGVTQTPRYLIKTRGQQVTLSCSPISGHRSVSWYQQTPGQGLQFLFEYFSETQRNKGNFPGRFSGRQFSNSRSEMNVSTLELGDSALYLCASSLEQGGNSPLHFGNGTRLTVT.

The chain employs TRBV19 and TRBJ1-2; TRBD1 matches at 7 bases. This CDR3 spans 13 amino acids. V lost 5 bases to trimming and J lost 8 bases; unmatched junction nucleotides: 8. Looked up from germline, CDR1 is LNHDA and CDR2 is SQIVND (reference sequence). The CDR3 nucleotides are TGTGCCAGTAGTGCCACAGGGGAAAGAGGCTACACCTTC. It encodes CASSATGERGYTF.

V gene TRBV7-9 combines with J gene TRBJ1-1; TRBD1 might be the D (6 bases). Germline V gives CDR1 SEHNR, CDR2 FQNEAQ (reference sequence). The CDR3 extends over 13 amino acids. The ends were cut back, 5 bases at V and 1 base at J, with 8 bases in the middle. In DNA, the CDR3 is TGTGCCAGCAGCCCGACAGGGAACACTGAAGCTTTCTTT. It is translated as CASSPTGNTEAFF.

The chain couples TRBV6-5 to TRBJ1-2; weak D call: TRBD1 (5 bases). Trimming pared 4 bases from V and 6 bases from J, leaving 9 bases between. Germline CDR1 MNHEY, CDR2 SVGAGI. CDR3 length: 12 residues. CDR3 sequence reads: CASSSQGHGYTF. The CDR3 DNA reads as TGTGCCAGCAGTTCCCAGGGTCATGGCTACACCTTC.

The gene calls are TRBV6-5 and TRBJ1-1; 11 nucleotides line up with TRBD1. CDR3 length: 15 amino acids. The germline V gene has CDR1 MNHEY and CDR2 SVGAGI. J lost 5 bases, V lost 5 bases, and 7 bases had no gene match. CDR3 amino acids: CASSRTGTGGTEAFF. Written as DNA, the CDR3 is TGTGCCAGCAGTCGAACCGGGACAGGGGGAACTGAAGCTTTCTTT.

The chain is built from TRBV4-3 and TRBJ2-2, with a weak D call TRBD2 (6 bases). The germline gives CDR1 LGHNA, CDR2 YSLEER. Trimming cost V 0 bases and J 1 base, with 12 bases left between them. The CDR3 covers 17 residues. In nucleotides, the CDR3 is TGCGCCAGCAGCCAAGATGACTGGGGGGTGAACACCGGGGAGCTGTTTTTT. Its protein product is CASSQDDWGVNTGELFF.

J is TRBJ2-1 and V is TRBV10-1; no clear D gene. V lost 1 base to trimming and J lost 3 bases, with 7 bases between them. Germline V gene lookup returns CDR1 WNHNN and CDR2 SYGVQD (reference sequence). The CDR3 is 14 amino acids. CDR3 loop: CASSEFNNYNEQFF. The CDR3 DNA is TGCGCCAGCAGTGAGTTTAACAACTACAATGAGCAGTTCTTC.

The DNA of the CDR3 is TGTGCCAGCTCGCCAAGGGGAACTAATGAAAAACTGTTTTTT. It yields the protein CASSPRGTNEKLFF. The chain recombines TRBV18 with TRBJ1-4, with D maybe TRBD1 (5 bases). V was shortened by 6 bases and J by 1 base, with 9 bases between the two germline ends. Per the germline V gene, CDR1 is KGHSH and CDR2 is LQKENI. This CDR3 region has 14 residues. Variable domain in full (rest from reference TRBV18 and TRBJ1-4): NAGVMQNPRHLVRRRGQEARLRCSPMKGHSHVYWYRQLPEEGLKFMVYLQKENIIDESGMPKERFSAEFPKEGPSILRIQQVVRGDSAAYFCASSPRGTNEKLFFGSGTQLSVL.

The rearrangement uses TRBV10-1 and TRBJ2-3, with TRBD2 identical over 13 bases. V lost 5 bases to trimming and J lost 0 bases; unmatched junction nucleotides: 11. The CDR3 sequence is 19 residues long. Germline CDR1 and CDR2: WNHNN and SYGVQD (reference sequence). The DNA of the CDR3 is TGCGCCAGCAGTCTGGGACTAGCGGGATCCCTTTCTAGCACAGATACGCAGTATTTT. Translated: CASSLGLAGSLSSTDTQYF.